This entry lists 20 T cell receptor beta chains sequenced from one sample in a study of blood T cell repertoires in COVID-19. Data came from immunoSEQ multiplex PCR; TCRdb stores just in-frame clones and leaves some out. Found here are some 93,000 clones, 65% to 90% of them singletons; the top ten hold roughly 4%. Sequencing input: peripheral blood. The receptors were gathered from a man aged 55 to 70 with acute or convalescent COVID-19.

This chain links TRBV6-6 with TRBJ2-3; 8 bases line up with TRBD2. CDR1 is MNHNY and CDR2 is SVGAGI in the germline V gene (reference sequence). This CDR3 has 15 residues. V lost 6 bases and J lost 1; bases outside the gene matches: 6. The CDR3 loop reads CASSYGTRGTDTQYF. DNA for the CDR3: TGTGCCAGCAGCTACGGGACTAGGGGCACAGATACGCAGTATTTT.

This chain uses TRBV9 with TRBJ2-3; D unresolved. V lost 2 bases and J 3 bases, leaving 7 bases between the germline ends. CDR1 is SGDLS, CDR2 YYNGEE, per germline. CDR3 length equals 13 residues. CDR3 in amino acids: CASSVRMTDTQYF. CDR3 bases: TGTGCCAGCAGCGTCCGTATGACAGATACGCAGTATTTT.

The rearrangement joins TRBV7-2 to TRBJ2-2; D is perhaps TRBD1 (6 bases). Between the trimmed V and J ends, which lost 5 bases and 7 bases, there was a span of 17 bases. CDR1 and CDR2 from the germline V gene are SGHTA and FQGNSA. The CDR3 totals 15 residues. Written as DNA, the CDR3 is TGTGCCAGCAGCCCGGGACACGTCTCCCTCGGGGAGCTGTTTTTT. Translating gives CASSPGHVSLGELFF.

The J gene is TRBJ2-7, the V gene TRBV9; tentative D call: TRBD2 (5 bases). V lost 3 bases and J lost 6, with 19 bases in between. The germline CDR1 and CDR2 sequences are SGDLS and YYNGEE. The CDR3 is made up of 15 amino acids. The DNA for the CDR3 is TGTGCCAGCAGCGCAACCGGGATGCTCCGGGGCGAGCAGTACTTC. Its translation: CASSATGMLRGEQYF.

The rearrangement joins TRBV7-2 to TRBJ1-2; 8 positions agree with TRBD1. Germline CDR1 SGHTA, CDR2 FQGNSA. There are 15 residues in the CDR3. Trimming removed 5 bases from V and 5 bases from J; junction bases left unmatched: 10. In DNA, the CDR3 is TGTGCCAGCAGCGCGCAGGGGGCCCCTGGGTATGGCTACACCTTC. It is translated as CASSAQGAPGYGYTF. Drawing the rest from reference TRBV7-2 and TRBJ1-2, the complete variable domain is GAGVSQSPSNKVTEKGKDVELRCDPISGHTALYWYRQSLGQGLEFLIYFQGNSAPDKSGLPSDRFSAERTGGSVSTLTIQRTQQEDSAVYLCASSAQGAPGYGYTFGSGTRLTVV.

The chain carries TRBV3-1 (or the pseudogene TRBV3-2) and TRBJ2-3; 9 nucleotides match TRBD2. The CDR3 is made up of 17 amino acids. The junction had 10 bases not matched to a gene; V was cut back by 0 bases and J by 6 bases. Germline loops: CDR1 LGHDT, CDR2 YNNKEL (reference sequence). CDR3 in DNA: TGTGCCAGCAGCCAAGAAATAGCGGGAGACACCGCCGATACGCAGTATTTT. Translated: CASSQEIAGDTADTQYF.

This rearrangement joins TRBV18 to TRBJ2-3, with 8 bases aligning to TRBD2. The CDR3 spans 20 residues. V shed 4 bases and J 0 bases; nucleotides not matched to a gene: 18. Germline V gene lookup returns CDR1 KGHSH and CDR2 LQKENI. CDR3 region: CASSLRQGTSLPVSTDTQYF. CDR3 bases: TGTGCCAGCTCACTCAGGCAGGGGACTAGTCTTCCCGTAAGCACAGATACGCAGTATTTT.

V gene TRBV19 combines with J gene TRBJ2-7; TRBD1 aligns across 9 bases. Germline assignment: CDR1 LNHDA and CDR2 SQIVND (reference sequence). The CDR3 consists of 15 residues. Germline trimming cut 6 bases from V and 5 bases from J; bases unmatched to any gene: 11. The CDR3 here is CASRSGTGWSDEQYF. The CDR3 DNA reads TGTGCCAGTAGATCCGGGACAGGGTGGTCCGACGAGCAGTACTTC. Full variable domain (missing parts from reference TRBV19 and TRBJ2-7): DGGITQSPKYLFRKEGQNVTLSCEQNLNHDAMYWYRQDPGQGLRLIYYSQIVNDFQKGDIAEGYSVSREKKESFPLTVTSAQKNPTAFYLCASRSGTGWSDEQYFGPGTRLTVT.

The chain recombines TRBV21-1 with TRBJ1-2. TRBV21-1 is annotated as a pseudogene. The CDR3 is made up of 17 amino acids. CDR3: CASHSGSSLYAGYGYTF. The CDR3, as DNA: TGTGCCAGCCACTCCGGGTCTTCACTATACGCGGGCTATGGCTACACCTTC.

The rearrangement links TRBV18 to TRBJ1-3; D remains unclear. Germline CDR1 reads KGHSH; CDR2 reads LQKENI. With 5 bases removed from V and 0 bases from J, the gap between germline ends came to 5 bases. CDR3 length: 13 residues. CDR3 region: CASSSSSGNTIYF. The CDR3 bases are TGTGCCAGCTCATCCTCCTCTGGAAACACCATATATTTT.

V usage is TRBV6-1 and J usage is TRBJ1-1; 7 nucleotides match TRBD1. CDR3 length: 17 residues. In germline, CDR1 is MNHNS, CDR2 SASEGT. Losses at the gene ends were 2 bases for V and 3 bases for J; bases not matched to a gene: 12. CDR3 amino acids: CASSEPRTGPLYTEAFF. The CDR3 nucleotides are TGTGCCAGCAGTGAACCTCGGACAGGACCTCTTTACACTGAAGCTTTCTTT.

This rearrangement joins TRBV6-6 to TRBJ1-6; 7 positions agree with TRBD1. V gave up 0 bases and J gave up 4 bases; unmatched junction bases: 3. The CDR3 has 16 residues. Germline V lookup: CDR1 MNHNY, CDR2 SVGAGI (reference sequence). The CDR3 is CASSYSTGNYNSPLHF. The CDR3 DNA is TGTGCCAGCAGTTACTCGACAGGGAATTATAATTCACCCCTCCACTTT.

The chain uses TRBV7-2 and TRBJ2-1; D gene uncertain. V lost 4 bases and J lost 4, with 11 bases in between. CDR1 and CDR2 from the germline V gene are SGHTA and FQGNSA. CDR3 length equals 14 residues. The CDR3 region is CASSYGLTYNEQFF. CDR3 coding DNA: TGTGCCAGCAGCTACGGCCTGACTTACAATGAGCAGTTCTTC.

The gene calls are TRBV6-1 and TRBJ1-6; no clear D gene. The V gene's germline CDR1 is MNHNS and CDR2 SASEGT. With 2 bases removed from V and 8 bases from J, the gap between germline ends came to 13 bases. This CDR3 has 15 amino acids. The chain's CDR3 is CASSELEGSYSPLHF. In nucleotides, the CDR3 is TGTGCCAGCAGTGAATTAGAGGGCTCCTATTCACCCCTCCACTTT.

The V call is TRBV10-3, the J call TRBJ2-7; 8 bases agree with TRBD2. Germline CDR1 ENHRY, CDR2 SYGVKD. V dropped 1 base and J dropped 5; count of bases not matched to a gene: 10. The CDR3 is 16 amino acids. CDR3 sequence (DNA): TGTGCCATCAGTGAGTTCGCCGGGAGGGCCCACCACGAGCAGTACTTC. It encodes CAISEFAGRAHHEQYF.

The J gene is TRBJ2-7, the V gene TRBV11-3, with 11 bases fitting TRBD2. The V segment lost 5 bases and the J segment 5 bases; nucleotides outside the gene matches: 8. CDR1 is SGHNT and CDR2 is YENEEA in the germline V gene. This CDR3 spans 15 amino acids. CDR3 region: CASSATSGGWDEQYF. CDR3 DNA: TGTGCCAGCAGCGCCACTAGCGGGGGATGGGACGAGCAGTACTTC.

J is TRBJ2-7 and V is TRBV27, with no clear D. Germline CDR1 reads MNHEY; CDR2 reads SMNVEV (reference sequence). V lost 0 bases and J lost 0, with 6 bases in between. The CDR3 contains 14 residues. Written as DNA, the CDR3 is TGTGCCAGCAGTTTATCCCGTCGCTCCTACGAGCAGTACTTC. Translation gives CASSLSRRSYEQYF.

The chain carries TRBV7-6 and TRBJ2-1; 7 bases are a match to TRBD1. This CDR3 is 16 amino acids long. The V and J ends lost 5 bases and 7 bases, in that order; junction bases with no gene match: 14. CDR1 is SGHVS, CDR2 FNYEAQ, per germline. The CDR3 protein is CASSPSPDRDGNEQFF. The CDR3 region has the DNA TGTGCCAGCAGCCCCTCGCCCGACAGGGATGGTAATGAGCAGTTCTTC.

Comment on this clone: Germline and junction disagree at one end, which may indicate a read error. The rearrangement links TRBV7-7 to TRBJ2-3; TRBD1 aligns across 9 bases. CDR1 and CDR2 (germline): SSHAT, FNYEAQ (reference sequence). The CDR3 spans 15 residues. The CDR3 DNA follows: TGTGCTAGCAGCAATACAGGGGGCGGCACAGATACGCAGTATTTT. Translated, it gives CASSNTGGGTDTQYF.

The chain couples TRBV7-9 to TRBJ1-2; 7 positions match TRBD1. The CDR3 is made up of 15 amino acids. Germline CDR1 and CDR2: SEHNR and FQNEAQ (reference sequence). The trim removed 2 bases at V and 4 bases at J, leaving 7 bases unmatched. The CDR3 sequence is CASSLWDSGPYGYTF. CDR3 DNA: TGTGCCAGCAGCTTATGGGACAGCGGCCCCTATGGCTACACCTTC.